This T cell receptor (beta chain) stems from a study of early T cells in non-severe SARS-CoV-2 infection. Study in general: Chains stayed unpaired after sequencing of bulk RNA from unsorted whole blood.

Ten or more counts support this clonotype. Its antigen remains unknown. The junction and the germline gene differ at one end; a read error may be behind it. The germline V gene has CDR1 DFQATT and CDR2 SNEGSKA (reference sequence). The CDR3 has 16 residues. The protocol attached unique molecular identifiers to individual cDNA molecules. TCRdb fed the 5' RACE reads into MiXCR, producing one record per CDR3 protein. The sample shows fewer than 85,000 distinct CDR3 sequences, 11% of them seen only once. General study findings and limits: Comparison of clonotypes with VDJdb favored anti-spike CD8 responses while missing private and CD4 specificities.

This chain joins TRBV20-1 and TRBJ2-5; 16 nucleotides match TRBD2. Source: whole blood, taken at baseline. This receptor was identified in an adult who was a healthcare worker with PCR-confirmed SARS-CoV-2 infection or an uninfected control (not recorded which). CDR3: CSASPGLAGGQVTQYF. The CDR3 coding sequence is TGCAGTGCTAGCCCGGGACTAGCGGGGGGGCAAGTGACCCAGTACTTC.